The 5 T cell receptor beta chains below come from one sample, sequenced in a study of T cells in Graves' hyperthyroidism and ophthalmopathy. The investigators amplified TCR beta CDR3 regions from RNA transcripts. Carried out on the TCR CDR3, a first-round RT-PCR used the HTBI primer set. TCRdb used MiXCR to reprocess the multiplex PCR reads, holding one entry per CDR3 protein. The data hold hundreds of thousands of distinct CDR3 sequences, with under 60% observed a single time. The specimen sequenced was peripheral blood or thyroid tissue (not recorded which). These receptors all come from a woman younger than 30 with Graves' hyperthyroidism.

The chain employs TRBV7-6 and TRBJ2-3, with 9 bases fitting TRBD2. This CDR3 region has 15 residues. Germline trimming cut 6 bases from V and 4 bases from J; bases unmatched to any gene: 8. Germline loops: CDR1 SGHVS, CDR2 FNYEAQ. This chain's CDR3 is CASSLSGRAADTQYF. The CDR3 coding sequence is TGTGCCAGCAGTCTTAGCGGGAGAGCGGCAGATACGCAGTATTTT.

The rearrangement uses TRBV24-1 and TRBJ1-5; D not resolved. This CDR3 is built from 13 residues. Germline V gene data show CDR1 as KGHDR and CDR2 as SFDVKD. V lost 11 bases and J 9 bases, leaving 19 bases between the germline ends. The CDR3 sequence is CASSLGPRGPQHF. The CDR3 DNA sequence: TGTGCCAGCAGCTTAGGACCGCGAGGGCCCCAGCATTTT.

This clonotype was counted a single time. The chain employs TRBV29-1 and TRBJ2-5; 10 positions agree with TRBD1. The V gene's germline CDR1 is SQVTM and CDR2 ANQGSEA. The junction had 6 bases not matched to a gene; V was cut back by 6 bases and J by 5 bases. CDR3 length: 13 amino acids. CDR3 sequence: CSVRTGGGETQYF. The CDR3 nucleotides are TGCAGCGTCAGGACAGGGGGTGGGGAGACCCAGTACTTC.

The CDR3 DNA reads TGCAGCGCGGGGGAGCAGCCCCAGCATTTT. Protein: CSAGEQPQHF. J is TRBJ1-5 and V is TRBV29-1, with D possibly matching TRBD1 (5 bases). The CDR3 covers 10 residues. Trimming removed 7 bases at V and 7 bases at J, with 8 bases between. Per the germline V gene, CDR1 is SQVTM and CDR2 is ANQGSEA.

Of note for this clonotype: An end of the junction does not agree with germline; a read error may underlie this. The genes are TRBV2 and TRBJ1-2, with D hard to call. The length of the CDR3 is 10 residues. Germline CDR1 is SNHLY and CDR2 is FYNNEI. CDR3 loop: CASSELGTRF. CDR3 nucleotides: TGTGCCAGCAGTGAACTGGGCACGAGATTC.